Below are 28 T cell receptor beta chains sequenced from a single sample in a study of CD8+CD57+ T cells in acquired aplastic anemia. Individuals selected for sequencing had exhibited CD8+CD57+ cell expansion on flow cytometry. Both TCR beta VDJ combination and CDR3 sequence profiling were carried out. Genomic DNA was the template for this profiling. MiXCR, applied by TCRdb to the reads, yields one record per CDR3 protein. Here the sample spans around 430,000 distinct CDR3 sequences, around a third being singletons. The sequencing sample was made of sorted CD4+, CD8+, or CD8+CD57+ T cells (not recorded which) from PBMCs. The source is a human donor with aplastic anemia.

This clonotype was observed many times. J is TRBJ2-7 and V is TRBV9, with 12 bases fitting TRBD2. The CDR3 covers 17 residues. Germline values: CDR1 SGDLS, CDR2 YYNGEE. The junction had 9 bases not matched to a gene; V was cut back by 3 bases and J by 2 bases. CDR3 loop: CASSATNRLAGAYEQYF. In nucleotides, the CDR3 is TGTGCCAGCAGCGCAACAAACCGACTAGCGGGGGCCTACGAGCAGTACTTC.

The chain combines TRBV6-1 with TRBJ1-2; maybe TRBD1 (6 bases). Germline V gene data show CDR1 as MNHNS and CDR2 as SASEGT. CDR3 length: 14 amino acids. V lost 6 bases and J 5 bases, leaving 16 bases between the germline ends. CDR3 sequence reads: CASRSAGTRYGYTF. CDR3 coding DNA: TGTGCCAGCAGAAGCGCCGGGACAAGATATGGCTACACCTTC.

V usage is TRBV25-1 and J usage is TRBJ2-5; 13 nucleotides match TRBD2. Trimming cost V 4 bases and J 5 bases; bases outside gene matches: 10. The CDR3 is 17 amino acids. The germline V gene encodes CDR1 MGHDK and CDR2 SYGVNS. The CDR3 DNA follows: TGTGCCAGCAGTGGGGGGACTAGCGGGACGTTACTGGAGACCCAGTACTTC. This codes for CASSGGTSGTLLETQYF.

As regards this clonotype: A much larger clone lies one base from this, so it may be a read error. The final CDR3 position lacks the conserved phenylalanine or tryptophan, pointing to a likely read error. The chain combines TRBV11-1 with TRBJ1-5, with TRBD1 as a possible D gene (5 bases). CDR1 and CDR2 (germline): SGHAT, FQDESV (reference sequence). Trimming took 5 bases from V and 3 from J, leaving 17 bases between them. CDR3 size: 16 residues. In DNA form, the CDR3 reads TGTGCCAGCAGCAGGCGGGGGGAGATTGACAATCAGCCCCAGCATCTT. This gives the protein CASSRRGEIDNQPQHL.

The J gene is TRBJ2-1, the V gene TRBV19; 7 bases agree with TRBD1. The CDR3 totals 15 residues. The germline V gene encodes CDR1 LNHDA and CDR2 SQIVND (reference sequence). V gave up 4 bases and J gave up 0 bases; unmatched junction bases: 3. CDR3 DNA: TGTGCCAGTAGTAGAGACAGGGACTCCTACAATGAGCAGTTCTTC. Protein: CASSRDRDSYNEQFF.

This chain uses TRBV2 with TRBJ2-3; TRBD1 agrees at 9 bases. The CDR3 is made up of 15 amino acids. Germline-derived CDR1 and CDR2 are SNHLY and FYNNEI. The ends lost 6 bases at V and 3 bases at J; junction bases unmatched: 7. CDR3 coding DNA: TGTGCCAGCAGAGATACGGGGACAGGGACAGATACGCAGTATTTT. Protein sequence: CASRDTGTGTDTQYF.

This rearrangement joins TRBV2 to TRBJ2-1, with 10 bases aligning to TRBD2. V lost 6 bases and J lost 7; bases outside the gene matches: 9. CDR1 and CDR2 from the germline V gene are SNHLY and FYNNEI. The CDR3 runs to 15 residues. CDR3 in amino acids: CASRESSGGQNEQFF. The CDR3 DNA reads TGTGCCAGCAGAGAATCTAGCGGGGGTCAGAATGAGCAGTTCTTC.

The genes are TRBV12-5 and TRBJ1-5; 10 positions agree with TRBD1. CDR1 and CDR2 from the germline V gene are LGHNT and FRNRAP. V shed 2 bases, J shed 7 bases, and the junction held 8 bases outside the gene matches. The CDR3 runs to 16 residues. DNA for the CDR3: TGTGCTAGTGGTTTGATCCAGACAGGGGGCGGACAGCCCCAGCATTTT. Protein sequence: CASGLIQTGGGQPQHF. Variable domain in full (rest from reference TRBV12-5 and TRBJ1-5): DARVTQTPRHKVTEMGQEVTMRCQPILGHNTVFWYRQTMMQGLELLAYFRNRAPLDDSGMPKDRFSAEMPDATLATLKIQPSEPRDSAVYFCASGLIQTGGGQPQHFGDGTRLSIL.

The V call is TRBV20-1, the J call TRBJ2-3; 8 bases are shared with TRBD2. The CDR3 has 15 residues. Losses at the gene ends were 1 base for V and 5 bases for J; bases not matched to a gene: 8. Germline V gives CDR1 DFQATT, CDR2 SNEGSKA (reference sequence). CDR3: CSARVLAVGLDTQYF. Written as DNA, the CDR3 is TGCAGTGCTAGAGTACTAGCGGTCGGGCTAGATACGCAGTATTTT.

The rearrangement uses TRBV20-1 and TRBJ2-1, with TRBD2 matching 7 bases. V dropped 2 bases and J dropped 9; count of bases not matched to a gene: 16. CDR1 DFQATT and CDR2 SNEGSKA come from the germline V gene (reference sequence). The CDR3 is made up of 16 amino acids. The CDR3 DNA reads TGCAGTGCTAGAAAACGGGTTGGCGGGAGCGATCCTGAGCAGTTCTTC. Protein sequence: CSARKRVGGSDPEQFF.

The chain uses TRBV4-1 and TRBJ2-7, with unresolved D. With 0 bases removed from V and 0 bases from J, the gap between germline ends came to 9 bases. Looked up from germline, CDR1 is MGHRA and CDR2 is YSYEKL. The length of the CDR3 is 15 residues. The CDR3 reads CASSQDQFGSYEQYF. The CDR3 DNA sequence: TGCGCCAGCAGCCAAGACCAATTCGGCTCCTACGAGCAGTACTTC.

A word on this clonotype: Likely a read error: the CDR3 ends without its conserved phenylalanine or tryptophan. Because the CDR3's place on the DNA is in doubt, the DNA is left out and the CDR3 is given as listed by TCRdb. The V gene is TRBV2, the J gene TRBJ1-6. CDR1 and CDR2 (germline): SNHLY, FYNNEI. Including both end residues, the CDR3 is 14 amino acids long. This CDR3 is CARGGQSSYNSPLD.

The V gene is TRBV20-1, the J gene TRBJ2-4; D call uncertain. Germline V CDR1 and CDR2: DFQATT, SNEGSKA (reference sequence). CDR3 length: 14 amino acids. The V and J ends lost 0 bases and 5 bases respectively, with 11 bases between them. The CDR3: CSAREVRDQNIQYF. Written as DNA, the CDR3 is TGCAGTGCTAGAGAGGTTAGAGACCAAAACATTCAGTACTTC.

This clonotype showed up just a few times. The genes are TRBV7-3 and TRBJ1-1; weak D call: TRBD1 (5 bases). With 5 bases removed from V and 4 bases from J, the gap between germline ends came to 14 bases. Germline CDR1 is SGHTA and CDR2 is FQGTGA. CDR3 length equals 14 residues. CDR3 nucleotides: TGTGCCAGCAGCGCCTCGCAGGGTCTCACTGAAGCTTTCTTT. It translates to CASSASQGLTEAFF.

About this clonotype itself: It is likely a read error, because the conserved phenylalanine at the end of the CDR3 is missing. The V gene is TRBV19, the J gene TRBJ1-6; D unclear. The germline gives CDR1 LNHDA, CDR2 SQIVND (reference sequence). The CDR3 covers 14 residues. The CDR3 DNA reads as TGTGCCAGTAGTGCGTCTGAGTATAATTCGCCCCTCCACCTT. It yields the protein CASSASEYNSPLHL.

This clonotype showed up many times. CDR3 DNA sequence: TGTGCCAGTAACCTAGCGGGGAACAATGAGCAGTTCTTC. It is translated as CASNLAGNNEQFF. This sequence joins TRBV19 and TRBJ2-1; the match to TRBD2 covers 9 bases. The CDR3 spans 13 residues. The V and J ends lost 7 bases and 5 bases, in that order; junction bases with no gene match: 3. Looked up from germline, CDR1 is LNHDA and CDR2 is SQIVND (reference sequence).

The chain couples TRBV7-2 to TRBJ1-1, with 10 positions matching TRBD1. The CDR3 has 14 amino acids. Looked up from germline, CDR1 is SGHTA and CDR2 is FQGNSA. V gave up 2 bases and J gave up 5 bases; unmatched junction bases: 2. This chain's CDR3 is CASSLKGQGTEAFF. Here the CDR3 DNA reads TGTGCCAGCAGCTTAAAGGGACAGGGGACTGAAGCTTTCTTT.

To note about this clonotype: The junction departs from germline at one end; a sequencing error may be responsible. The V call is TRBV12-3 or TRBV12-4, the J call TRBJ1-2; 9 nucleotides agree with TRBD1. There are 17 residues in the CDR3. The CDR3 DNA is TGTGCCAGCAGTTTACCGCCAACGATGGACAGGGGCTATGGCTACATCTTC. Protein: CASSLPPTMDRGYGYIF.

Points on this clonotype: A much bigger clone sits one base away, suggesting this may be a read error. The rearrangement links TRBV9 to TRBJ1-2; 7 bases map to TRBD1. The CDR3 totals 15 residues. Looked up from germline, CDR1 is SGDLS and CDR2 is YYNGEE. CDR3 nucleotides: TGTGCCAGCATTGAAAACGGGACAGCAAACTATGGCTACATCTTC. It yields the protein CASIENGTANYGYIF. The full variable domain, with the rest looked up from reference TRBV9 and TRBJ1-2, is DSGVTQTPKHLITATGQRVTLRCSPRSGDLSVYWYQQSLDQGLQFLIQYYNGEERAKGNILERFSAQQFPDLHSELNLSSLELGDSALYFCASIENGTANYGYIFGSGTRLTVV.

The CDR3 is CASSLVLLARLNTGELFF. In DNA, the CDR3 is TGTGCCAGCAGCTTAGTCCTACTAGCGCGCCTCAACACCGGGGAGCTGTTTTTT. The chain uses TRBV11-2 and TRBJ2-2; 7 bases line up with TRBD2. V gave up 1 base and J gave up 2 bases; unmatched junction bases: 10. The V gene's germline CDR1 is SGHAT and CDR2 FQNNGV. The CDR3 totals 18 residues.

This clonotype was counted many times. The gene calls are TRBV15 and TRBJ1-6, with TRBD1 matching over 9 bases. Germline V CDR1 and CDR2: LNHNV, YYDKDF (reference sequence). This CDR3 is 14 amino acids long. Trimming at V came to 4 bases and at J to 8 bases, leaving 3 bases not matched to a gene. In nucleotides, the CDR3 is TGTGCCACCAGCAAGGACAGGGGAGATTCACCCCTCCACTTT. Amino acids: CATSKDRGDSPLHF.

This clonotype was observed a few times. This chain joins TRBV6-1 and TRBJ2-7, with D uncertain. V was shortened by 9 bases and J by 3 bases, with 12 bases between the two germline ends. Looked up from germline, CDR1 is MNHNS and CDR2 is SASEGT. This CDR3 region has 12 residues. The CDR3 here is CASKGILYEQYF. CDR3 nucleotide sequence: TGTGCCAGTAAGGGTATCCTCTACGAGCAGTACTTC.

This chain connects TRBV13 to TRBJ2-5, with D unclear. The CDR3 extends over 15 amino acids. Germline V gene sequence: CDR1 PRHDT, CDR2 FYEKMQ (reference sequence). The V end lost 0 bases, the J end lost 1 base, and 9 bases lay between the germline ends. CDR3 DNA sequence: TGTGCCAGCAGCTTAGGGGTTCCAGCCCAAGAGACCCAGTACTTC. Amino acid sequence: CASSLGVPAQETQYF.

The chain carries TRBV20-1 and TRBJ2-5; 9 bases are shared with TRBD2. Germline CDR1 is DFQATT and CDR2 is SNEGSKA (reference sequence). V was pared by 5 bases and J by 4 bases, with 2 bases of the junction left unmatched. The CDR3 length is 12 residues. The CDR3 DNA reads TGCAGTGCTGGGACTAGCCCAGAGACCCAGTACTTC. This sequence encodes CSAGTSPETQYF.

This clonotype was seen a few times. The gene calls are TRBV11-2 and TRBJ1-3, with D uncertain. Germline CDR1 is SGHAT and CDR2 is FQNNGV. The CDR3 covers 14 residues. Trimming took off 2 bases at V and 4 bases at J, with 9 bases between the two ends. In DNA form, the CDR3 reads TGTGCCAGCAGCTTAATGGACCTCGGAAACACCATATATTTT. Translated: CASSLMDLGNTIYF.

This clonotype showed up many times. The chain combines TRBV2 with TRBJ2-5; tentative D call: TRBD1 (5 bases). Germline CDR1 SNHLY, CDR2 FYNNEI. V was cut by 8 bases and J by 1 base, with 8 bases left in between. This CDR3 has 12 amino acids. CDR3 sequence: CASGAIQETQYF. Written as DNA, the CDR3 is TGTGCCAGCGGGGCGATCCAAGAGACCCAGTACTTC.

This clonotype appeared a few times. The J gene is TRBJ2-1, the V gene TRBV5-4; a weak D match, TRBD2 (5 bases). Looked up from germline, CDR1 is SGHNT and CDR2 is YYREEE (reference sequence). Trimming shortened V by 4 bases and J by 7 bases, and 12 bases separated the two germline ends. There are 13 residues in the CDR3. The CDR3 region is CASSTELGNEQFF. The DNA of the CDR3 is TGTGCCAGCAGCACCGAACTAGGGAATGAGCAGTTCTTC.

This clonotype was detected only a few times. A much larger clone differs from this one at a single base, so this may be a read error. Since the CDR3 does not end with the conserved phenylalanine or tryptophan, this likely comes from a read error. V gene TRBV19 combines with J gene TRBJ1-6, with 8 bases aligning to TRBD1. With V trimmed by 5 bases and J by 8 bases, 5 bases remained unmatched. Germline V lookup: CDR1 LNHDA, CDR2 SQIVND (reference sequence). The CDR3 runs to 14 residues. The DNA for the CDR3 is TGTGCCAGTAGTGACAGGGGCCCGGATTCACCCCTCCACCTT. It yields the protein CASSDRGPDSPLHL.